The present T cell receptor (beta chain) was sequenced within a study of blood T cell repertoires in COVID-19. Overall study: Samples of COVID-19 (acute and convalescent) were obtained from the United States, Italy and Spain.

Per the study methods: Scientists estimated how many nucleated cells there were by amplifying reference gene primers. Produced via immunoSEQ multiplex PCR; TCRdb's table is partial and in-frame only. V, J and clone size derive from that table, while D and trimming were established from the DNA sequence. The sample shows 55,000 to 75,000 clones, more than 75% of them seen only once. The CDR3 contains 13 residues. Germline V gives CDR1 LGHNA, CDR2 YSLEER. The junction had 4 bases not matched to a gene; V was cut back by 3 bases and J by 10 bases. The receptor was derived from a human donor with active COVID-19. The donor label of this sample is uncertain. The chain is built from TRBV4-3 and TRBJ1-2; 11 positions match TRBD1. Sequencing was done on a sample of peripheral blood. The CDR3 spells CASSHGTGGYYTF. The CDR3 DNA is TGCGCCAGCAGCCACGGGACAGGGGGTTACTACACCTTC.